This TCR beta chain was identified in a study of cytomegalovirus exposure and HLA in healthy donors. Study-wide context: An earlier analysis found fewer than 120 million unique TCR beta sequences from approximately 190 million T cells. Unique TCRs numbering about 85 million, obtained from HLA-typed donors, made up an early data release. Whole-study findings and limits: The study put about 180 TCR beta chains on its list as cytomegalovirus-associated. Among the sequence variants, a highly shared cluster was likely an artifact of sequencing.

With 60 Vbeta and 13 Jbeta primers, the PCR was carried out. Assay: immunoSEQ multiplex PCR; the TCRdb copy retains only in-frame clones and omits some. The table lists about 160,000 clones, around 84% of them singletons. This clone was counted only a few times. The target antigen is unknown. The CDR3 sequence is 15 residues long. Germline CDR1 and CDR2: SGHNT and YYREEE (reference sequence). J was trimmed by 3 bases and V by 3 bases; bases with no gene match: 9. Sequencing input: PBMCs. J is TRBJ2-7 and V is TRBV5-4; 7 bases fit TRBD1. The receptor was isolated from a woman in her 40s in good health and CMV-seronegative. The CDR3 sequence is CASSSGTEGGYEQYF. The CDR3 nucleotides read TGTGCCAGCAGCTCTGGGACAGAGGGTGGCTACGAGCAGTACTTC.